What follows are 18 T cell receptor beta chains derived from one specimen sequenced in a study of T cells in tumors after PD-1 blockade. Measured with immunoSEQ multiplex PCR; TCRdb has only the in-frame clones, and not every one. In the table there are just under 65,000 clones, less than 85% of which are singletons. The material sequenced was PBMCs, taken after anti-PD-1 treatment. The receptors derive from a human donor with basal cell carcinoma.

This sequence joins TRBV15 and TRBJ1-2, with a weak D call TRBD1 (5 bases). CDR1 is LNHNV, CDR2 YYDKDF, per germline (reference sequence). The CDR3 extends over 14 amino acids. Between the trimmed V and J ends, which lost 1 base and 4 bases, there was a span of 10 bases. CDR3 DNA sequence: TGTGCCACCAGCAGAGGAGGGGTCGCCTATGGCTACACCTTC. Its translation is CATSRGGVAYGYTF.

The CDR3 spells CASSPLGGANYGYTF. The CDR3 nucleotides are TGCGCCAGCAGCCCCCTAGGCGGGGCAAACTATGGCTACACCTTC. The chain uses TRBV5-1 and TRBJ1-2; tentatively, D is TRBD1 (5 bases). CDR1 and CDR2 from the germline V gene are SGHRS and YFSETQ. Trimming took 4 bases from V and 2 from J, leaving 15 bases between them. The CDR3 consists of 15 residues.

The CDR3 is CASSLAGTGNYGYTF. The CDR3, as DNA: TGTGCCAGCAGCTTGGCGGGGACAGGCAACTATGGCTACACCTTC. V gene TRBV5-6 combines with J gene TRBJ1-2, with 8 bases fitting TRBD1. CDR1 is SGHDT and CDR2 is YYEEEE in the germline V gene. Trimming removed 0 bases from V and 2 bases from J; junction bases left unmatched: 3. The CDR3 loop spans 15 amino acids.

The gene calls are TRBV5-4 and TRBJ1-2; 7 nucleotides agree with TRBD1. Germline CDR1 SGHNT, CDR2 YYREEE (reference sequence). The V gene end was trimmed by 0 bases and the J gene end by 2 bases; junction bases not matched to a gene: 4. The CDR3 runs 15 residues. In DNA form, the CDR3 reads TGTGCCAGCAGCTTGGACCCAGGGGGGAACTATGGCTACACCTTC. Translation gives CASSLDPGGNYGYTF.

This rearrangement joins TRBV25-1 to TRBJ1-1; no firm D call. Germline V CDR1 and CDR2: MGHDK, SYGVNS. The CDR3 is 13 residues long. Trimming cost V 0 bases and J 2 bases, with 4 bases left between them. The CDR3 DNA reads TGTGCCAGCAGTGAATATGGAAACACTGAAGCTTTCTTT. It specifies CASSEYGNTEAFF.

The chain's CDR3 is CASRDRENTEAFF. CDR3 bases: TGTGCCAGCAGGGACAGGGAGAACACTGAAGCTTTCTTT. V and J are TRBV2 and TRBJ1-1; TRBD1 agrees at 8 bases. Trimming cost V 6 bases and J 1 base; bases outside gene matches: 1. CDR1 is SNHLY and CDR2 is FYNNEI in the germline V gene. The CDR3 runs to 13 residues.

The chain has TRBV29-1 and TRBJ1-1, with a weak D call TRBD1 (6 bases). V lost 6 bases and J lost 5, with 16 bases in between. Per germline, CDR1 SQVTM and CDR2 ANQGSEA. This CDR3 is 13 amino acids long. The CDR3 region has the DNA TGCAGCGTACGCAGGGGTGAAGGAACTGAAGCTTTCTTT. Protein: CSVRRGEGTEAFF.

The CDR3 DNA reads TGTGCCAGTAGTATAGCCCCGGGAGACAACACTGAAGCTTTCTTT. It is translated as CASSIAPGDNTEAFF. This chain uses TRBV19 with TRBJ1-1; no definite D call. Between the trimmed V and J ends, which lost 1 base and 2 bases, there was a span of 11 bases. CDR3 size: 15 residues. The germline V gene encodes CDR1 LNHDA and CDR2 SQIVND (reference sequence). The complete variable domain, with remaining parts taken from reference TRBV19 and TRBJ1-1, reads DGGITQSPKYLFRKEGQNVTLSCEQNLNHDAMYWYRQDPGQGLRLIYYSQIVNDFQKGDIAEGYSVSREKKESFPLTVTSAQKNPTAFYLCASSIAPGDNTEAFFGQGTRLTVV.

The chain carries TRBV3-1 (or the pseudogene TRBV3-2) and TRBJ2-1; 7 bases fit TRBD2. This CDR3 region has 18 residues. V was pared by 1 base and J by 0 bases, with 9 bases of the junction left unmatched. Germline CDR1 LGHDT, CDR2 YNNKEL (reference sequence). DNA of the CDR3: TGTGCCAGCAGCCAAGGGGGACTACTCCAAAGCTCCTACAATGAGCAGTTCTTC. This gives the protein CASSQGGLLQSSYNEQFF.

This rearrangement joins TRBV5-6 to TRBJ1-1, with no clear D. CDR3 length: 15 amino acids. V lost 0 bases, J lost 4 bases, and 13 bases lay in between. CDR1 SGHDT and CDR2 YYEEEE come from the germline V gene. The CDR3 region is CASSLEKGWGTEAFF. The CDR3 region has the DNA TGTGCCAGCAGCTTGGAAAAGGGATGGGGCACTGAAGCTTTCTTT.

The chain combines TRBV30 with TRBJ2-7; 8 positions agree with TRBD1. The V segment lost 3 bases and the J segment 0 bases; nucleotides outside the gene matches: 4. Germline V CDR1 and CDR2: GTSNPN, SVGIG (reference sequence). CDR3 length: 14 amino acids. The CDR3 reads CAWRLTGVSYEQYF. The CDR3 nucleotides are TGTGCCTGGAGGCTGACAGGGGTCTCCTACGAGCAGTACTTC.

This clone has more than one count but fewer than ten. This sequence joins TRBV2 and TRBJ2-7, with D unresolved. The CDR3 contains 10 residues. The germline V and J ends were trimmed by 4 bases and 4 bases, with 2 bases remaining between them. Germline lookup yields CDR1 SNHLY and CDR2 FYNNEI. CDR3 nucleotide sequence: TGTGCCAGCAGTGTATACGAGCAGTACTTC. Translation gives CASSVYEQYF.

The chain is built from TRBV6-5 and TRBJ2-3; TRBD2 aligns across 8 bases. Germline lookup yields CDR1 MNHEY and CDR2 SVGAGI. The CDR3 runs to 15 residues. With 5 bases clipped from V and 0 bases from J, the junction kept 4 bases outside the gene matches. Here the CDR3 reads CASSPSGGSTDTQYF. In DNA form, the CDR3 reads TGTGCCAGCAGTCCTTCGGGGGGGAGCACAGATACGCAGTATTTT.

The gene calls are TRBV9 and TRBJ2-1; D not certain. V dropped 0 bases and J dropped 3 bases, with 10 bases sitting between them. This CDR3 has 15 residues. CDR1 is SGDLS, CDR2 YYNGEE, per germline. In DNA form, the CDR3 reads TGTGCCAGCAGCGTAGGTGTCGACAACTACAATGAGCAGTTCTTC. Translated, it gives CASSVGVDNYNEQFF.

The chain is built from TRBV27 and TRBJ1-3; TRBD1 matches at 7 bases. This CDR3 contains 16 residues. With V trimmed by 0 bases and J by 4 bases, 6 bases remained unmatched. CDR1 and CDR2 from the germline V gene are MNHEY and SMNVEV (reference sequence). CDR3 sequence (DNA): TGTGCCAGCAGTTTATCGGGGAGGGGGCTCGGAAACACCATATATTTT. Translation gives CASSLSGRGLGNTIYF.

V and J are TRBV19 and TRBJ1-3; 9 nucleotides line up with TRBD1. This CDR3 comprises 16 residues. Germline V gene lookup returns CDR1 LNHDA and CDR2 SQIVND (reference sequence). V shed 3 bases and J 3 bases; nucleotides not matched to a gene: 6. CDR3 loop: CASSISHRGLGNTIYF. Written as DNA, the CDR3 is TGTGCCAGTAGTATTTCCCACAGGGGGCTTGGAAACACCATATATTTT.

The V and J genes are TRBV6-5 and TRBJ1-1; D is uncertain. CDR3 size: 14 residues. V was trimmed by 6 bases and J by 1 base, leaving 12 bases between them. CDR1 and CDR2 (germline): MNHEY, SVGAGI. CDR3 region: CASRDNPENTEAFF. The DNA of the CDR3 is TGTGCCAGCAGAGATAACCCAGAGAACACTGAAGCTTTCTTT.

This chain uses TRBV15 with TRBJ2-7, with 10 bases lining up with TRBD2. Trimming at V came to 0 bases and at J to 3 bases, leaving 5 bases not matched to a gene. Germline V gene sequence: CDR1 LNHNV, CDR2 YYDKDF (reference sequence). The CDR3 has 16 amino acids. The CDR3 DNA reads as TGTGCCACCAGCAGAGACACACAGCGGGGGGGCTACGAGCAGTACTTC. Encoded protein: CATSRDTQRGGYEQYF.